The 31 T cell receptor beta chains listed next were all sequenced from one sample in a study of T cell changes during pregnancy in multiple sclerosis. Profiled with immunoSEQ multiplex PCR; TCRdb holds only in-frame clones, not every one. The sample lists under 65,000 clones; 90% were seen once. The material was peripheral blood, obtained in the first trimester of pregnancy. The receptors derive from a female donor in good health, enrolled as a control in a pregnancy study.

The chain is built from TRBV6-1 and TRBJ1-1; a weak D match, TRBD1 (5 bases). Germline CDR1 reads MNHNS; CDR2 reads SASEGT. There are 14 residues in the CDR3. V lost 2 bases and J 5 bases, leaving 12 bases between the germline ends. The CDR3 loop reads CASSETPGRTEAFF. CDR3 sequence (DNA): TGTGCCAGCAGTGAAACCCCAGGGCGGACTGAAGCTTTCTTT.

The rearrangement joins TRBV5-6 to TRBJ1-5; D not certain. The length of the CDR3 is 13 residues. Germline assignment: CDR1 SGHDT and CDR2 YYEEEE. Trimming stripped 0 bases from V and 7 bases from J, with 8 bases between. The CDR3 coding sequence is TGTGCCAGCAGCTTGGGGTCCAGACAGCCCCAGCATTTT. It codes for CASSLGSRQPQHF.

This chain links TRBV5-1 with TRBJ2-3; 8 bases agree with TRBD2. There are 15 residues in the CDR3. Germline V gives CDR1 SGHRS, CDR2 YFSETQ. The J segment lost 0 bases and the V segment lost 2 bases, leaving 2 bases of the junction unmatched. The CDR3 spells CASSLRGGSTDTQYF. The CDR3 DNA is TGCGCCAGCAGCTTACGGGGGGGAAGCACAGATACGCAGTATTTT.

The V and J genes are TRBV28 and TRBJ2-3; the match to TRBD1 covers 9 bases. CDR1 is MDHEN and CDR2 is SYDVKM in the germline V gene. J lost 13 bases, V lost 7 bases, and 15 bases had no gene match. This CDR3 region has 14 residues. The CDR3 DNA reads as TGTGCCAGCACTACAGGACAGGGGTCTAACTCGGAGTATTTT. Translated, it gives CASTTGQGSNSEYF. The full variable domain, completed using reference TRBV28 and TRBJ2-3, is DVKVTQSSRYLVKRTGEKVFLECVQDMDHENMFWYRQDPGLGLRLIYFSYDVKMKEKGDIPEGYSVSREKKERFSLILESASTNQTSMYLCASTTGQGSNSEYFGPGTRLTVL.

This chain connects TRBV5-1 to TRBJ2-1, with 7 bases aligning to TRBD2. With 5 bases clipped from V and 1 base from J, the junction kept 9 bases outside the gene matches. The CDR3 runs to 16 residues. Germline CDR1 reads SGHRS; CDR2 reads YFSETQ. In nucleotides, the CDR3 is TGCGCCAGCAGTGATTCTCCGGGACTATCCTACAATGAGCAGTTCTTC. This sequence encodes CASSDSPGLSYNEQFF.

The rearrangement uses TRBV19 and TRBJ2-6; D unresolved. Trimming pared 3 bases from V and 0 bases from J, leaving 9 bases between. The CDR3 spans 16 residues. Germline lookup yields CDR1 LNHDA and CDR2 SQIVND (reference sequence). The CDR3 region has the DNA TGTGCCAGTAGTATCGATGAGAGCTCTGGGGCCAACGTCCTGACTTTC. Encoded protein: CASSIDESSGANVLTF.

The gene calls are TRBV2 and TRBJ2-2, with 7 bases matching TRBD1. The CDR3 is 15 amino acids. Germline loops: CDR1 SNHLY, CDR2 FYNNEI. J lost 3 bases, V lost 4 bases, and 5 bases had no gene match. In DNA, the CDR3 is TGTGCCAGCAGTGGGGCGACAGGGTACACCGGGGAGCTGTTTTTT. Translated: CASSGATGYTGELFF.

The rearrangement links TRBV5-1 to TRBJ1-2, with no clear D. Trimming removed 0 bases at V and 1 base at J, with 4 bases between. Germline lookup yields CDR1 SGHRS and CDR2 YFSETQ. This CDR3 has 13 amino acids. The CDR3 sequence is CASSLGLNYGYTF. For the CDR3, the DNA is TGCGCCAGCAGCTTGGGGCTTAACTATGGCTACACCTTC.

The chain uses TRBV5-1 and TRBJ2-5; the match to TRBD2 covers 9 bases. J was trimmed by 2 bases and V by 3 bases; bases with no gene match: 2. The CDR3 spans 14 residues. CDR1 is SGHRS, CDR2 YFSETQ, per germline. CDR3 sequence reads: CASSSSGNQETQYF. The CDR3 DNA sequence: TGCGCCAGCAGCTCTAGCGGGAATCAAGAGACCCAGTACTTC.

V is TRBV6-1 and J is TRBJ2-6; 10 bases fit TRBD1. V was pared by 1 base and J by 2 bases, with 2 bases of the junction left unmatched. Germline loops: CDR1 MNHNS, CDR2 SASEGT. The CDR3 sequence is 17 residues long. The CDR3 DNA follows: TGTGCCAGCAGTGAAGGACAGGGGGCGACTGGGGCCAACGTCCTGACTTTC. It codes for CASSEGQGATGANVLTF.

This rearrangement joins TRBV5-1 to TRBJ2-2; 11 nucleotides agree with TRBD1. From germline, CDR1 is SGHRS and CDR2 YFSETQ. The V gene end was trimmed by 3 bases and the J gene end by 6 bases; junction bases not matched to a gene: 7. The length of the CDR3 is 16 residues. The CDR3 spells CASSWELGQGAGELFF. CDR3 coding DNA: TGCGCCAGCAGCTGGGAGTTGGGACAGGGGGCCGGGGAGCTGTTTTTT.

The rearrangement links TRBV9 to TRBJ2-5; no clear D gene. Germline V gene lookup returns CDR1 SGDLS and CDR2 YYNGEE. Trimming took off 0 bases at V and 5 bases at J, with 8 bases between the two ends. There are 13 residues in the CDR3. CDR3 in amino acids: CASSVDLSETQYF. The CDR3 region has the DNA TGTGCCAGCAGCGTAGACTTGAGCGAGACCCAGTACTTC.

With respect to this clone: The junction shows a germline mismatch at one end, possibly a read error. The CDR3, as DNA: TGCTTAGCGGGGGGGCCCTCCAAGACCCAGTACTTC. It is translated as CLAGGPSKTQYF. The chain uses TRBV6-1 and TRBJ2-5, with 11 bases matching TRBD2. This CDR3 has 12 residues. The germline gives CDR1 MNHNS, CDR2 SASEGT.

The V call is TRBV9, the J call TRBJ1-5; TRBD1 matches at 10 bases. Germline CDR1 reads SGDLS; CDR2 reads YYNGEE. V shed 7 bases and J 3 bases; nucleotides not matched to a gene: 7. This CDR3 has 15 residues. CDR3 DNA sequence: TGTGCCAGCGGGTCCGGGACAGGGGACAATCAGCCCCAGCATTTT. Its translation is CASGSGTGDNQPQHF.

J is TRBJ2-1 and V is TRBV5-6, with a possible D match to TRBD1 (6 bases). CDR1 is SGHDT and CDR2 is YYEEEE in the germline V gene. V was shortened by 2 bases and J by 10 bases, with 10 bases between the two germline ends. This CDR3 spans 12 amino acids. The CDR3 sequence is CASSFWGREQFF. Written as DNA, the CDR3 is TGTGCCAGCAGCTTTTGGGGGCGCGAGCAGTTCTTC.

V usage is TRBV5-5 and J usage is TRBJ2-3, with D possibly being TRBD2 (5 bases). The germline gives CDR1 SGHKS, CDR2 YYEKEE (reference sequence). The CDR3 is 13 residues long. V shed 3 bases and J shed 7 bases, with 12 bases lying between them. The CDR3, as DNA: TGTGCCAGCAGCTCCGAGGGCTCCAATACGCAGTATTTT. Protein sequence: CASSSEGSNTQYF.

The genes are TRBV2 and TRBJ1-4, with 8 bases that match TRBD1. Germline assignment: CDR1 SNHLY and CDR2 FYNNEI. There are 14 residues in the CDR3. V lost 7 bases and J lost 8; bases outside the gene matches: 9. The CDR3 DNA sequence: TGTGCCAGCACTAACAGGGGGGGACGCGAAAAACTGTTTTTT. Its protein product is CASTNRGGREKLFF.

The V and J genes are TRBV16 and TRBJ2-2, with unresolved D. The V end lost 4 bases, the J end lost 4 bases, and 7 bases lay between the germline ends. The CDR3 sequence is 13 residues long. Per germline, CDR1 KGHSY and CDR2 FQNENV. As DNA, the CDR3 is TGTGCCAGCAGCCTACACAGCACCGGGGAGCTGTTTTTT. It yields the protein CASSLHSTGELFF.

The chain employs TRBV27 and TRBJ1-2, with 7 bases lining up with TRBD1. V lost 6 bases to trimming and J lost 4 bases; unmatched junction nucleotides: 14. The CDR3 has 16 amino acids. Germline loops: CDR1 MNHEY, CDR2 SMNVEV (reference sequence). The DNA of the CDR3 is TGTGCCAGCAGCTTCGGAGGGGGCGCCGGGAGCTATGGCTACACCTTC. As protein: CASSFGGGAGSYGYTF.

This chain uses TRBV5-4 with TRBJ2-2, with 7 bases aligning to TRBD2. Germline CDR1 SGHNT, CDR2 YYREEE (reference sequence). CDR3 length equals 16 residues. Losses at the gene ends were 4 bases for V and 1 base for J; bases not matched to a gene: 7. CDR3 region: CASSGAGLKNTGELFF. Here the CDR3 DNA reads TGTGCCAGCAGCGGCGCGGGACTAAAGAACACCGGGGAGCTGTTTTTT. Combining the CDR3 with reference TRBV5-4 and TRBJ2-2 gives the whole variable domain ETGVTQSPTHLIKTRGQQVTLRCSSQSGHNTVSWYQQALGQGPQFIFQYYREEENGRGNFPPRFSGLQFPNYSSELNVNALELDDSALYLCASSGAGLKNTGELFFGEGSRLTVL.

The rearrangement links TRBV10-3 to TRBJ1-1; the match to TRBD1 covers 10 bases. After removal of 6 bases from V and 5 bases from J, the junction contained 6 bases not matched to a gene. The CDR3 length is 14 residues. Germline assignment: CDR1 ENHRY and CDR2 SYGVKD. This CDR3 is CAISDRDRGTEAFF. The CDR3, as DNA: TGTGCCATCAGCGACAGGGACAGGGGAACTGAAGCTTTCTTT.

This clone was seen more than once but under ten times. This chain connects TRBV2 to TRBJ1-1, with 8 bases matching TRBD1. Trimming cost V 6 bases and J 3 bases; bases outside gene matches: 3. The CDR3 runs 13 residues. CDR1 SNHLY and CDR2 FYNNEI come from the germline V gene. The CDR3: CASRTGVYTEAFF. The CDR3 nucleotides read TGTGCCAGCAGGACAGGGGTTTACACTGAAGCTTTCTTT. Using reference TRBV2 and TRBJ1-1 for the parts outside the CDR3, the full variable domain is EPEVTQTPSHQVTQMGQEVILRCVPISNHLYFYWYRQILGQKVEFLVSFYNNEISEKSEIFDDQFSVERPDGSNFTLKIRSTKLEDSAMYFCASRTGVYTEAFFGQGTRLTVV.

The V call is TRBV9, the J call TRBJ1-5, with D possibly TRBD1 on 6 matching bases. The CDR3 covers 14 residues. Germline V CDR1 and CDR2: SGDLS, YYNGEE. V was cut by 5 bases and J by 7 bases, with 16 bases left in between. CDR3 nucleotide sequence: TGTGCCAGCAGTCCGAGACAGGTTGGGCAGCCCCAGCATTTT. It yields the protein CASSPRQVGQPQHF.

This clone was seen just once. The chain recombines TRBV10-3 with TRBJ1-3, with D perhaps matching TRBD1 (5 bases). Germline lookup yields CDR1 ENHRY and CDR2 SYGVKD. V lost 2 bases and J 2 bases, leaving 13 bases between the germline ends. This CDR3 contains 16 residues. CDR3 sequence: CAISEIASGAGNTIYF. The CDR3 nucleotides read TGTGCCATCAGTGAGATCGCCTCGGGGGCTGGAAACACCATATATTTT.

The chain is built from TRBV6-6 and TRBJ1-3; D not certain. Germline V gives CDR1 MNHNY, CDR2 SVGAGI (reference sequence). The CDR3 extends over 16 amino acids. V was trimmed by 0 bases and J by 0 bases, leaving 9 bases between them. CDR3 region: CASSYSIAVSGNTIYF. The CDR3 region has the DNA TGTGCCAGCAGTTACTCGATAGCGGTCTCTGGAAACACCATATATTTT.

The chain recombines TRBV7-9 with TRBJ2-2, with 11 bases lining up with TRBD2. Germline V gene sequence: CDR1 SEHNR, CDR2 FQNEAQ (reference sequence). V dropped 7 bases and J dropped 5; count of bases not matched to a gene: 3. This CDR3 is 14 amino acids long. CDR3 coding DNA: TGTGCCAGCACTACTAGCGGGGGTACCGGGGAGCTGTTTTTT. It specifies CASTTSGGTGELFF. Based on the CDR3 plus reference TRBV7-9 and TRBJ2-2, the full variable domain is DTGVSQNPRHKITKRGQNVTFRCDPISEHNRLYWYRQTLGQGPEFLTYFQNEAQLEKSRLLSDRFSAERPKGSFSTLEIQRTEQGDSAMYLCASTTSGGTGELFFGEGSRLTVL.

This clone was observed once. The V and J genes are TRBV18 and TRBJ2-7; a possible D gene is TRBD1 (7 bases). With 3 bases removed from V and 5 bases from J, the gap between germline ends came to 17 bases. Germline loops: CDR1 KGHSH, CDR2 LQKENI. CDR3 length: 15 amino acids. The DNA of the CDR3 is TGTGCCAGCTCACCGCTTCCAGGGGGGATCCACGAGCAGTACTTC. It specifies CASSPLPGGIHEQYF.

The J gene is TRBJ2-1, the V gene TRBV9; D gene uncertain. Per germline, CDR1 SGDLS and CDR2 YYNGEE. V was shortened by 0 bases and J by 6 bases, with 10 bases between the two germline ends. The CDR3 extends over 14 amino acids. The CDR3 protein is CASSVGPPSNEQFF. CDR3 DNA: TGTGCCAGCAGCGTAGGGCCACCCAGCAATGAGCAGTTCTTC.

The chain couples TRBV5-3 to TRBJ1-5, with D possibly matching TRBD1 (6 bases). TRBV5-3 counts as an open reading frame of uncertain function. V lost 4 bases and J 7 bases, leaving 24 bases between the germline ends. This CDR3 comprises 17 residues. The CDR3 DNA reads TGTGCCAGAAGCCCGAACCTGTCCCGGGACATTAACCAGCCCCAGCATTTT. Translating it yields CARSPNLSRDINQPQHF.

The chain uses TRBV6-1 and TRBJ2-2; 7 bases align to TRBD1. CDR1 and CDR2 from the germline V gene are MNHNS and SASEGT. The CDR3 extends over 14 amino acids. With 5 bases clipped from V and 1 base from J, the junction kept 1 base outside the gene matches. This CDR3 reads CASSRTGNTGELFF. Here the CDR3 DNA reads TGTGCCAGCAGTCGGACAGGGAACACCGGGGAGCTGTTTTTT.

This chain uses TRBV4-3 with TRBJ2-7; D unresolved. Germline V gene sequence: CDR1 LGHNA, CDR2 YSLEER. Deletions cut 3 bases from V and 3 bases from J, with 15 bases between. The CDR3 length is 15 residues. The CDR3 region is CASSHQGNSLYEQYF. The CDR3 nucleotides are TGCGCCAGCAGCCATCAAGGCAACAGCCTCTACGAGCAGTACTTC.